Sequencing of this TCR beta chain was carried out in a study of Tregs in tolerant kidney transplant recipients. The table came from immunoSEQ multiplex PCR; TCRdb's copy has only in-frame clones and leaves some out. The table includes 60,000 to 65,000 clones, 95% to 98% detected once. The germline gives CDR1 SGHNT, CDR2 YYREEE (reference sequence). V gave up 0 bases and J gave up 4 bases, with 13 bases separating them. The CDR3 covers 15 residues. Study-wide points: No direct test of biological reproducibility was done here.

Concerning this clone itself: Antigen unknown.

Material: Tregs from blood, obtained before the transplant. The chain links TRBV5-4 to TRBJ1-1; D not certain. The clonotype originates from a human donor who received a combined kidney and bone marrow transplant. CDR3 protein: CASSLDRARGTEAFF. CDR3 bases: TGTGCCAGCAGCTTGGACAGAGCCCGGGGCACTGAAGCTTTCTTT. Variable domain in full (rest from reference TRBV5-4 and TRBJ1-1): ETGVTQSPTHLIKTRGQQVTLRCSSQSGHNTVSWYQQALGQGPQFIFQYYREEENGRGNFPPRFSGLQFPNYSSELNVNALELDDSALYLCASSLDRARGTEAFFGQGTRLTVV.